This T cell receptor (beta chain) derives from a study of control samples from healthy donors and cancer patients. The method was immunoSEQ multiplex PCR; TCRdb's version includes in-frame clones alone and lacks a portion of them. Of about 29,000 clones listed, about 85% were seen once; the top ten hold about 3.8%. The V gene lost 2 bases and the J gene lost 1 base, with 0 bases spanning the gap. Germline CDR1 LNHDA, CDR2 SQIVND (reference sequence). This CDR3 region has 13 residues. Sequenced sample: formalin-fixed, paraffin-embedded tissue. The source is a female donor with melanoma. This chain connects TRBV19 to TRBJ2-6; D is undetermined. CDR3 DNA: TGTGCCAGTAGTATATCTGGGGCCAACGTCCTGACTTTC. It codes for CASSISGANVLTF.